The rows below give T cell receptor beta chains drawn from one sample of a study of CD4+ T cells in melanoma. Data came from immunoSEQ multiplex PCR; TCRdb stores just in-frame clones and leaves some out. This table holds about 140,000 clones, approximately 91% found once. The receptors shown here come from a human donor with melanoma. CDR3s include the opening cysteine and the closing phenylalanine or tryptophan. D genes are given only for firm matches. Where a row states a size, it is once, few, many or the class of an expanded clone; other rows omit it.

TRBV18	.	.	TRBJ1-1	TGTGCCAGCTCACCACCTCGGGATTCGGTGAACACTGAAGCTTTCTTT	CASSPPRDSVNTEAFF
TRBV27	.	.	TRBJ2-7	TGTGCCAGCAGTTTTCGACAGGATGGGCTCGAGCAGTACTTC	CASSFRQDGLEQYF
TRBV7-6	TRBD2	.	TRBJ2-7	TGTGCCAGCAGTCGTGATCCGTGGGGGGGGGACTACGAGCAGTACTTC	CASSRDPWGGDYEQYF
TRBV7-9	.	once	TRBJ2-1	TGTGCCAGCCAGGGCTCTACCTATAATGAGCAGTTCTTC	CASQGSTYNEQFF
TRBV5-1	TRBD1	once	TRBJ2-2	TGCGCCAGCAGCTTGGGACAGGGGCCCACCGGGGAGCTGTTTTTT	CASSLGQGPTGELFF
TRBV5-8	.	.	TRBJ1-2	TGTGCCAGCAGCTTGGACCGGACAAGACCGGGTGGCTACACCTTC	CASSLDRTRPGGYTF
TRBV10-3	TRBD1	.	TRBJ2-7	TGTGCCATCTCTTTGGGACAGGGGGTCACGATGGCCGAGCAGTACTTC	CAISLGQGVTMAEQYF
TRBV11-3	.	.	TRBJ1-5	TGTGCCAGCAGCTTAGTTCAGGGACGGTTTAATCAGCCCCAGCATTTT	CASSLVQGRFNQPQHF
TRBV7-6	TRBD1	.	TRBJ1-2	TGTGCCAGCAGCTTGGGACAGGGGACCAGCTACACCTTC	CASSLGQGTSYTF
TRBV5-1	TRBD1	.	TRBJ1-2	TGCGCCAGCAGCTTGGCCGGGACAGAAGGCCATGGCTACACCTTC	CASSLAGTEGHGYTF
TRBV7-8	TRBD2	.	TRBJ2-3	TGTGCCAGCAGCTTAGCGGGGGGGTGGACTAGCGGTGGGACGGATACGCAGTATTTT	CASSLAGGWTSGGTDTQYF
TRBV9	.	.	TRBJ2-2	TGTGCCAGCAGCGTAGGGTACAGTCCTACCGGGGAGCTGTTTTTT	CASSVGYSPTGELFF
TRBV5-6	.	.	TRBJ1-2	TGTGCCAGCAGTGACTGGAACTATGGCTACACCTTC	CASSDWNYGYTF
TRBV11-3	.	.	TRBJ2-7	TGTGCCAGCACCACTTCTTCTAGGGAGCCCCGCTCCTACGAGCAGTACTTC	CASTTSSREPRSYEQYF
TRBV30	.	.	TRBJ1-1	TGTGCCTGGAGTGAACAGGGAAACACTGAAGCTTTCTTT	CAWSEQGNTEAFF
TRBV5-1	.	.	TRBJ2-3	TGCGCCAGCAGCGCAGGGGTCGATCCGTCCTATACGCAGTATTTT	CASSAGVDPSYTQYF
TRBV19	.	.	TRBJ1-1	TGTGCCAGTAGGAGTATGTTGGGGTACACTGAAGCTTTCTTT	CASRSMLGYTEAFF
TRBV19	TRBD1	.	TRBJ1-2	TGTGCCAGTAGCGATACAGGGGACACCTATGGCTACACCTTC	CASSDTGDTYGYTF
TRBV6-5	.	.	TRBJ1-2	TGTGCCAGCAGCCTAACAGGGTTTACCGGGGGCTACACCTTC	CASSLTGFTGGYTF
TRBV7-3	.	.	TRBJ1-1	TGTGCCAGCAGCTTATCCATGAACACTGAAGCTTTCTTT	CASSLSMNTEAFF
TRBV11-2	.	.	TRBJ1-3	TGTGCCAGCAGCTTCACAGGGTCTGGAAACACCATATATTTT	CASSFTGSGNTIYF
TRBV19	TRBD2	once	TRBJ2-5	TGTGCCAGTAGTATAGCCGCGGGGGGTGTGGAGACCCAGTACTTC	CASSIAAGGVETQYF
TRBV29-1	.	.	TRBJ2-1	TGCAGCACTTCGACGCCGGGCTCCTACAATGAGCAGTTCTTC	CSTSTPGSYNEQFF
TRBV5-1	.	.	TRBJ1-1	TGCGCCAGCAGCCGAATGACGTCTGCGGGGTCGAACACTGAAGCTTTCTTT	CASSRMTSAGSNTEAFF
TRBV5-1	.	.	TRBJ2-7	TGCGCCAGCTCGAAGGCGGCAGGGGGGTACTACGAGCAGTACTTC	CASSKAAGGYYEQYF
TRBV2	.	.	TRBJ2-7	TGTGCCAGCAGTGTTAGTCACTACTACGAGCAGTACTTC	CASSVSHYYEQYF
TRBV6-5	.	.	TRBJ2-7	TGTGCCAGCACCCGGGACTCAGCAGCCTCCGAGCAGTACTTC	CASTRDSAASEQYF
TRBV11-2	TRBD2	few	TRBJ2-3	TGTGCCAGCAGCTCGAGACTAGCTCAGCACACAGATACGCAGTATTTT	CASSSRLAQHTDTQYF
TRBV7-2	.	.	TRBJ1-3	TGTGCCAGCAGCCCCGCGACAGCCTATTTAAACACCATATATTTT	CASSPATAYLNTIYF
TRBV6-1	.	.	TRBJ1-6	TGTGCCAGCAGGGCAGGGGAAAATTCACCCCTCCACTTT	CASRAGENSPLHF
TRBV2	TRBD1	.	TRBJ2-7	TGTGCCAGCACTACGACAGGGTTTGACTCCCCGGGGCAGTACTTC	CASTTTGFDSPGQYF
TRBV5-8	TRBD1	.	TRBJ2-7	TGTGCCAGCAGCAGAAGACAGGGCGGGCAGTACTTC	CASSRRQGGQYF
TRBV11-3	TRBD2	few	TRBJ2-5	TGTGCCAGCAGCCGGGGACTAGCGGGGGTCCAAGAGACCCAGTACTTC	CASSRGLAGVQETQYF
TRBV29-1	.	.	TRBJ1-1	TGCAGCGTCCTGACTGACCCGAACACTGAAGCTTTCTTT	CSVLTDPNTEAFF
TRBV5-1	.	.	TRBJ1-1	TGCGCCAGCAGCTTGGACTGGGGGACTGAAGCTTTCTTT	CASSLDWGTEAFF
TRBV19	.	.	TRBJ1-2	TGTGCCAGTAGTATAGGAACAGGGTACTATGGCTACACCTTC	CASSIGTGYYGYTF
TRBV5-4	.	.	TRBJ1-5	TGTGCCAGCAGCTTGGACAGGGAACAGCCCCAGCATTTT	CASSLDREQPQHF
TRBV23-1	.	.	TRBJ2-7	TGCGCCAGCAGTGAAGAAGGGAACTACGAGCAGTACTTC	CASSEEGNYEQYF
TRBV21-1	.	.	TRBJ2-4	TGTGCCAGCAGCATCCCTGACAAGACGACTAGCGGGGGCGTAAAAAACATTCAGTACTTC	CASSIPDKTTSGGVKNIQYF
TRBV20-1	.	.	TRBJ1-2	TGCAGTGCCAACCCCGGGAAAGGCTACACCTTC	CSANPGKGYTF
TRBV7-2	.	.	TRBJ1-5	TGTGCCAGCAGCCGACAGGCGCATAGCAATCAGCCCCAGCATTTT	CASSRQAHSNQPQHF
TRBV5-4	.	.	TRBJ1-3	TGTGCCAGCAGCGACAGGACTGGAAACACCATATATTTT	CASSDRTGNTIYF
TRBV29-1	.	.	TRBJ1-3	TGCAGCGTTGCCCCAGACCGTCACTCTGGAAACACCATATATTTT	CSVAPDRHSGNTIYF
TRBV5-6	TRBD1	once	TRBJ1-5	TGTGCCAGCAGCAATTATGGTGCGGGACAGAGCAATCAGCCCCAGCATTTT	CASSNYGAGQSNQPQHF
TRBV4-1	.	.	TRBJ2-5	TGCGCCAGCAGCCAGGACCATTATGAGACCCAGTACTTC	CASSQDHYETQYF
TRBV7-9	.	.	TRBJ1-4	TGTGCCAGCAGCTTACCCCGGGGTGCAACTAATGAAAAACTGTTTTTT	CASSLPRGATNEKLFF
TRBV6-5	TRBD1	.	TRBJ1-5	TGTGCCAGCAGTTTTACAGGGGGCTCTCAGCCCCAGCATTTT	CASSFTGGSQPQHF
TRBV9	TRBD2	.	TRBJ2-7	TGTGCCAGCAGCTTCTCACTAGCGGGGGACCGTGGGGAGCAGTACTTC	CASSFSLAGDRGEQYF
TRBV5-1	TRBD1	.	TRBJ2-2	TGCGCCAGCAGCCCTCGTACAGGGGCCAACACCGGGGAGCTGTTTTTT	CASSPRTGANTGELFF
TRBV2	.	few	TRBJ1-5	TGTGCCAGCAGGCAGATCTTTGGGGCCCAGCATTTT	CASRQIFGAQHF
TRBV18	.	.	TRBJ2-1	TGTGCCAGCTCACCGCGTACGCCAGGGGCTAAAAACAATGAGCAGTTCTTC	CASSPRTPGAKNNEQFF
TRBV6-6	.	.	TRBJ1-5	TGTGCCAGCAGTTACAGTTCAGGGAGCAATCAGCCCCAGCATTTT	CASSYSSGSNQPQHF
TRBV7-2	TRBD2	.	TRBJ2-3	TGTGCCAGCAGCACGAGCGGGGGGGCCGACACAGATACGCAGTATTTT	CASSTSGGADTDTQYF
TRBV5-5	.	.	TRBJ1-1	TGTGCCAGCAGGTCGGTGCGGGGACAACTTTTCACTGAAGCTTTCTTT	CASRSVRGQLFTEAFF
TRBV19	.	few	TRBJ1-5	TGTGCCAGTACTTCGTCAGGGTTAAGTCAGCCCCAGCATTTT	CASTSSGLSQPQHF
TRBV2	TRBD1	.	TRBJ1-5	TGTGCCAGCAGTCTTCAGGGGGGGGGCAATCAGCCCCAGCATTTT	CASSLQGGGNQPQHF
TRBV7-9	TRBD2	.	TRBJ2-1	TGTGCCAGCACCGAAACCCGATGGACTAGCAGGTACAATGAGCAGTTCTTC	CASTETRWTSRYNEQFF
TRBV25-1	.	.	TRBJ2-3	TGTGCCAGCAGTGAGTCGGGTAGCAGGGTCACAGATACGCAGTATTTT	CASSESGSRVTDTQYF
TRBV7-8	TRBD2	.	TRBJ2-3	TGTGCCAGCAGCCACGGACTAGCGGGTCCCACAGATACGCAGTATTTT	CASSHGLAGPTDTQYF